The T cell receptor (beta chain) under discussion was sequenced for a study of brain T cells in children with intractable seizures. Points from the study as a whole: Pre-surgery blood may have been undersampled, hiding some clones. Patients' HCMV serostatus was unknown; virus specificity rests on CDR3 similarity alone.

Sequencing was limited to surgery cases with top T cell transcript signatures in brain tissue. At least one anti-epileptic drug was given before surgery. The data were produced by immunoSEQ multiplex PCR, yet TCRdb's version contains in-frame clones alone and is incomplete. This repertoire shows tens of thousands of clones, roughly 91% found once; its top ten account for approximately 1.5%. With regard to this clone: Its cognate antigen is unknown.

This CDR3 is built from 21 residues. This TCR was sampled from a boy under two years old with tuberous sclerosis and intractable seizures. Specimen: peripheral blood, collected at surgery. This sequence joins TRBV21-1 and TRBJ2-2; no DNA check was done on the table's D call, TRBD1. TRBV21-1 is termed a pseudogene. The CDR3 loop is CASSKGVYLDRPKLGTGELFF. The CDR3 DNA reads as TGTGCCAGCAGCAAGGGAGTGTACCTCGACAGGCCGAAGCTTGGAACCGGGGAGCTGTTTTTT.